This T cell receptor beta chain was observed in a study of identical twins. Using its own MiXCR run on the 5' RACE reads, TCRdb lists one record per CDR3 protein. The sample lists 600,000 to 850,000 distinct CDR3 sequences; about 20% were seen once. This CDR3 contains 14 residues. CDR1 and CDR2 (germline): SGHRS, YFSETQ. Trimming took off 5 bases at V and 0 bases at J, with 8 bases between the two ends. These data were likewise used in another study, on T cells expressing NK-cell markers. That work adds: Among CD8+ T cells from 5 to 7 donors, dominant NKG2C+ clonotypes accounted for about 1.0-7.0%.

The chain joins TRBV5-1 to TRBJ2-2, with no clear D. The sequencing input was PBMCs. The sequence was obtained from a woman aged 18-35 years in good health. The DNA of the CDR3 is TGCGCCAGCAGGGTAACGGCGAACACCGGGGAGCTGTTTTTT. Translating it yields CASRVTANTGELFF.